This is a list of T cell receptor beta chains from one sample in a study of OX40 agonist ivuxolimab in advanced cancers. The method was immunoSEQ multiplex PCR; TCRdb's version includes in-frame clones alone and lacks a portion of them. The sample shows 65,000 to 80,000 clones, about nine tenths of them seen only once. Here the sequenced sample was CD4+ or CD8+ T cells sorted from blood, taken in a trial of the OX40 agonist ivuxolimab. The receptor set was obtained from an adult with an advanced solid tumor such as melanoma, head and neck, liver or kidney cancer. CDR3s include the opening cysteine and the closing phenylalanine or tryptophan. The D gene is left open where the match is weak. Where a row states a size, it is once, few, many or the class of an expanded clone; other rows omit it.

V	length	J	size	D	DNA	CDR3
TRBV5-4	17	TRBJ2-7	NA	NA	TGTGCCAGCAGCCAGGTCCTAGCGAAATCCACCACCTACGAGCAGTACTTC	CASSQVLAKSTTYEQYF
TRBV6-4	15	TRBJ2-1	once	NA	TGTGCCAGCAGTGATATATTTAGCTCCTACAATGAGCAGTTCTTC	CASSDIFSSYNEQFF
TRBV11-3	13	TRBJ2-3	NA	NA	TGTGCCAGCAGCTTGTCCAGGGCAGATACGCAGTATTTT	CASSLSRADTQYF
TRBV29-1	14	TRBJ2-3	NA	TRBD2	TGCAGCGTACCAGCGGGAGGGAACACAGATACGCAGTATTTT	CSVPAGGNTDTQYF
TRBV19	14	TRBJ1-6	NA	NA	TGTGCCAGTAGTATCGGAGATTATGATAATCCCCTCCACTTT	CASSIGDYDNPLHF
TRBV19	14	TRBJ2-5	NA	NA	TGTGCCAGTAGCGGGACCACCGGTGCCGAGACCCAGTACTTC	CASSGTTGAETQYF
TRBV29-1	12	TRBJ1-2	NA	NA	TGCAGCGTTGAGGGACTGGGAGGAGGCTACACCTTC	CSVEGLGGGYTF
TRBV7-9	16	TRBJ2-1	NA	NA	TGTGCCAGCAGCTTAGATCGCGGCAGGGGGGTCAATGAGCAGTTCTTC	CASSLDRGRGVNEQFF
TRBV4-1	18	TRBJ1-5	NA	TRBD1	TGCGCCAGCAGCCTCGGACAGGGAACTGCTAGAAGCAATCAGCCCCAGCATTTT	CASSLGQGTARSNQPQHF
TRBV7-9	16	TRBJ1-3	once	NA	TGTGCCAGCAGCTTAGTTAGGGGTCCGTCTGGAAACACCATATATTTT	CASSLVRGPSGNTIYF
TRBV7-2	15	TRBJ2-7	NA	TRBD2	TGTGCCAGCAGGGAAGGGACTAGCTCCGCCTACGAGCAGTACTTC	CASREGTSSAYEQYF
TRBV14	13	TRBJ2-5	NA	NA	TGTGCCAGCAGCCAAGACCGTTGGGGGACCCAGTACTTC	CASSQDRWGTQYF
TRBV10-1	14	TRBJ2-1	NA	TRBD2	TGCGCCAGCAGTGAGGGGACTACCTACAATGAGCAGTTCTTC	CASSEGTTYNEQFF
TRBV11-3	15	TRBJ2-5	once	TRBD2	TGTGCCAGCAGCCGAGCGGGAGGGCTGGGAGAGACCCAGTACTTC	CASSRAGGLGETQYF
TRBV9	16	TRBJ2-7	NA	TRBD2	TGTGCCAGCAGCGATCCTAGCGGGAGTAACTCCTACGAGCAGTACTTC	CASSDPSGSNSYEQYF
TRBV6-1	14	TRBJ2-7	NA	TRBD2	TGTGCCAGTGGGGGACTAGCGGGTAGCTACGAGCAGTACTTC	CASGGLAGSYEQYF
TRBV6-1	14	TRBJ1-5	NA	NA	TGTGCCAGCAGGCAGGCGGGGTTGGGCCAGCCCCAGCATTTT	CASRQAGLGQPQHF
TRBV6-4	16	TRBJ2-1	NA	NA	TGTGCCAGCAGTGACTCGGTATCTCTGTCCTACAATGAGCAGTTCTTC	CASSDSVSLSYNEQFF
TRBV29-1	14	TRBJ1-1	NA	TRBD1	TGCAGCGTTGAATGGGGGACAGGTAATAGTGAAGCTTTCTTT	CSVEWGTGNSEAFF
TRBV7-2	14	TRBJ2-2	NA	NA	TGTGCCAGCAGCCCTAGGACAAACACCGGGGAGCTGTTTTTT	CASSPRTNTGELFF
TRBV27	11	TRBJ1-4	NA	NA	TGTGCCAGCAGAGACAGGGAAAAACTGTTTTTT	CASRDREKLFF
TRBV19	15	TRBJ1-2	NA	NA	TGTGCCAGCTCTAACCCTTCGGGGGCAGAGTATGGCTACACCTTC	CASSNPSGAEYGYTF
TRBV6-1	13	TRBJ1-1	NA	NA	TGTGCCAGCTTGGGGGCTGGGAACACTGAAGCTTTCTTT	CASLGAGNTEAFF
TRBV4-1	15	TRBJ1-2	NA	NA	TGCGCCAGCAGCCAAGACCAAGCCGCGGGTTATGGCTACACCTTC	CASSQDQAAGYGYTF
TRBV6-6	15	TRBJ2-7	NA	TRBD2	TGTGCCAGCAGACGACTAGCGGGAGGAGGGTACGAGCAGTACTTC	CASRRLAGGGYEQYF
TRBV7-9	12	TRBJ2-5	NA	TRBD1	TGTGCCAGCGGACAGGCCCAAGAGACCCAGTACTTC	CASGQAQETQYF
TRBV6-5	13	TRBJ2-1	once	TRBD2	TGTGCCACCCGGACTAGCGGATACAATGAGCAGTTCTTC	CATRTSGYNEQFF
TRBV9	13	TRBJ1-1	NA	NA	TGTGCCAGCAGCGTAGGTGGGACAACTGAAGCTTTCTTT	CASSVGGTTEAFF
TRBV9	15	TRBJ1-4	NA	NA	TGTGCCAGCAGCCCACCCCGGGCTTCGGGACGAAAACTGTTTTTT	CASSPPRASGRKLFF
TRBV5-1	19	TRBJ2-5	NA	TRBD2	TGCGCCAGCAGCTTGGCCGGCCTCGCAAGGACTAGAGGTGCTGAGACCCAGTACTTC	CASSLAGLARTRGAETQYF
TRBV28	14	TRBJ1-5	once	NA	TGTGCCAGCAGCTCTTTGGAGAGCAATCAGCCCCAGCATTTT	CASSSLESNQPQHF
TRBV7-9	15	TRBJ2-2	NA	TRBD2	TGTGCCAGCAGCCCCGGGACTAGCGGGAAAGGGGAGCTGTTTTTT	CASSPGTSGKGELFF
TRBV5-1	17	TRBJ1-3	NA	TRBD1	TGCGCCAGCAGCTTCGGGGCAGGGGGAAGCTCTGGAAACACCATATATTTT	CASSFGAGGSSGNTIYF
TRBV25-1	12	TRBJ2-7	NA	TRBD2	TGTGCCAGTCGCGGGGGTACCTACGAGCAGTACTTC	CASRGGTYEQYF
TRBV25-1	11	TRBJ2-7	NA	NA	TGTGCCAGCAGTGACTCCTACGAGCAGTACTTC	CASSDSYEQYF
TRBV6-5	13	TRBJ2-5	NA	TRBD2	TGTGCCAGCGGACTAGCGGGACAAGAGACCCAGTACTTC	CASGLAGQETQYF
TRBV1	16	TRBJ2-5	NA	NA	TGCACCAGCAGCCAAAAACTAGCGGGAGCCCTCGAGACCCAGTACTTC	CTSSQKLAGALETQYF
TRBV5-6	12	TRBJ1-1	NA	TRBD1	TGTGCCAGCAGCTTGGGGACAGGGGTTGCTTTCTTT	CASSLGTGVAFF
TRBV7-2	15	TRBJ2-7	NA	NA	TGTGCCAGCAGCTTAGGGACAGCAAACTCCTACGAGCAGTACTTC	CASSLGTANSYEQYF
TRBV2	15	TRBJ2-3	NA	TRBD2	TGTGCCAGCAGTACCAGACTAGCGGGTGCCCATACGCAGTATTTT	CASSTRLAGAHTQYF
TRBV18	16	TRBJ1-6	NA	TRBD1	TGTGCCAGCTCACCCTCGAGGACAGGGTATATCTCACCCCTCCACTTT	CASSPSRTGYISPLHF
TRBV6-5	15	TRBJ2-7	NA	NA	TGTGCCAGCAGTTACTCGAGCAGGGAGTGGTACGAGCAGTACTTC	CASSYSSREWYEQYF
TRBV5-4	16	TRBJ2-3	NA	NA	TGTGCCAGCAGCTTGGGAAGGGGCGGAGACACAGATACGCAGTATTTT	CASSLGRGGDTDTQYF
TRBV5-4	14	TRBJ2-2	NA	NA	TGTGCCAGCAGCGGGGGACTGCCAATCCGGGAGCTGTTTTTT	CASSGGLPIRELFF
TRBV11-2	15	TRBJ2-5	NA	NA	TGTGCCAGCAGCTTAATACAGGGCCTGCAAGAGACCCAGTACTTC	CASSLIQGLQETQYF
TRBV6-1	16	TRBJ2-7	NA	TRBD2	TGTGCCAGCAGTGTACGTCCGGGACTAGCGGTGGGCGAGCAGTACTTC	CASSVRPGLAVGEQYF
TRBV19	14	TRBJ2-7	NA	NA	TGTGCCAGTAGTATCGAGGATGGTAGTGGCGAGCAGTACTTC	CASSIEDGSGEQYF
TRBV4-2	12	TRBJ2-1	NA	NA	TGTGCCAGCAGCCAAGAAAGGGATAAGACAGTCTTC	CASSQERDKTVF
TRBV7-6	14	TRBJ1-1	NA	NA	TGTGCCAGCAGCTCGGGACAAGCGAACACTGAAGCTTTCTTT	CASSSGQANTEAFF
TRBV29-1	13	TRBJ1-1	NA	NA	TGCAGCGTTGATAGAGGGCTGAACACTGAAGCTTTCTTT	CSVDRGLNTEAFF
TRBV19	16	TRBJ2-7	NA	TRBD2	TGTGCCAGTAGTATCCGGACTAGCGGGAATAACTACGAGCAGTACTTC	CASSIRTSGNNYEQYF
TRBV19	15	TRBJ2-3	once	NA	TGTGCCAGTACCCCGGACCACGCGAGGCCAGATACGCAGTATTTT	CASTPDHARPDTQYF
TRBV5-1	14	TRBJ2-5	once	NA	TGCGCCAGCAGCTTGGGGACAAATATGGAGACCCAGTACTTC	CASSLGTNMETQYF